The clone carrying this T cell receptor (beta chain) has more than one count but fewer than ten. The antigen is undetermined. The sample is drawn from a study of identical twins. Study-level points and caveats: Beta out-of-frame sequences showed weaker excess sharing between twins. Conclusions came from cross-sectional statistical analysis, not from following the same donors. Fewer insertions were carried by abundant cord blood beta clonotypes, but none was seen in memory repertoires. Zero-insertion analyses could be partly confounded by invariant MAIT and iNKT cells.

From the 5' RACE reads, TCRdb called clonotypes with MiXCR, one entry per CDR3 protein. This table has 500,000 to 550,000 distinct CDR3 sequences, around 22% appearing once. Trimming took 3 bases from V and 6 from J; bases not matched to a gene: 11. Germline CDR1 is SGHRS and CDR2 is YFSETQ. CDR3 length: 15 residues. The same data also went into a second study, on yellow fever vaccine responses in identical twins.

What was sequenced was CD4+ T cells sorted from blood. The chain couples TRBV5-1 to TRBJ1-2; TRBD1 matches at 7 bases. The receptor comes from a woman under 30 in good health. In DNA form, the CDR3 reads TGCGCCAGCAGCTCCCAACGACAGGGTCTCAATGGCTACACCTTC. As protein: CASSSQRQGLNGYTF.